This entry is about one T cell receptor beta chain. This CDR3 is built from 14 residues. Trimming stripped 3 bases from V and 7 bases from J, with 15 bases between. The germline V gene encodes CDR1 MGHDK and CDR2 SYGVNS. Repertoires were generated with immunoSEQ multiplex PCR, while TCRdb's copy carries only in-frame clones and drops some. This table holds 80,000 to 100,000 clones, roughly 89% found once. The data stem from a study of OX40 agonist ivuxolimab in advanced cancers. The rearrangement uses TRBV25-1 and TRBJ1-1; D may be TRBD1 (5 bases). This TCR was recovered from an adult with an advanced solid tumor such as melanoma, head and neck, liver or kidney cancer. Sample: CD4+ or CD8+ T cells sorted from blood, taken in a trial of the OX40 agonist ivuxolimab. CDR3 amino acids: CASSEGGGTVEAFF. CDR3 coding DNA: TGTGCCAGCAGTGAGGGGGGGGGAACCGTTGAAGCTTTCTTT.